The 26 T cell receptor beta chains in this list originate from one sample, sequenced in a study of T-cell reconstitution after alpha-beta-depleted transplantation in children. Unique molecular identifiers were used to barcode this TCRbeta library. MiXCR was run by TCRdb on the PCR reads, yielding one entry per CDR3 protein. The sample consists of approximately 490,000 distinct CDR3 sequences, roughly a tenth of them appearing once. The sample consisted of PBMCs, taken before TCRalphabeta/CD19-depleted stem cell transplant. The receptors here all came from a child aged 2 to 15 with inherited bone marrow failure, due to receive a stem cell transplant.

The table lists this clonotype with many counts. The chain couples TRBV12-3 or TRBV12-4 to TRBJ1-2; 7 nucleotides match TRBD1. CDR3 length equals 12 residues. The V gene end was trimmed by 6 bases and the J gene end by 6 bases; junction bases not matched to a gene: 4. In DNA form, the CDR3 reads TGTGCCAGCAGGAGACAGGGTAATGGCTACACCTTC. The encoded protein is CASRRQGNGYTF.

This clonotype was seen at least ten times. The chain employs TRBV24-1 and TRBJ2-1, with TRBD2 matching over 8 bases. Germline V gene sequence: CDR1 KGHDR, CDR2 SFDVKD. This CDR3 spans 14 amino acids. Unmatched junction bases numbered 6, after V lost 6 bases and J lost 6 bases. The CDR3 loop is CATSSGSSINEQFF. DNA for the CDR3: TGTGCCACCAGTAGCGGGAGCAGCATCAATGAGCAGTTCTTC.

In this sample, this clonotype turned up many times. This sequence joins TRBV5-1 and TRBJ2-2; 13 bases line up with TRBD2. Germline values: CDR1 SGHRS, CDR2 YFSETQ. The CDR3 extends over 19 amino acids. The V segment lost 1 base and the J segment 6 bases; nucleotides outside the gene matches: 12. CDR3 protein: CASSLQPGLAGLGAGELFF. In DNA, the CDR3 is TGCGCCAGCAGCTTGCAACCGGGACTAGCGGGACTGGGCGCCGGGGAGCTGTTTTTT.

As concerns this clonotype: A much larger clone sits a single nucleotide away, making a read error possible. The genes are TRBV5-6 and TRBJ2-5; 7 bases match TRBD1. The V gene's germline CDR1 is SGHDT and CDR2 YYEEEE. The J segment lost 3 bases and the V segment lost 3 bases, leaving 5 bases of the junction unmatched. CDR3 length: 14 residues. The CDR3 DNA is TGTGCCAGCAGCTCCACAGGGGCCGAAGAGACCCAGTACTTC. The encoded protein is CASSSTGAEETQYF.

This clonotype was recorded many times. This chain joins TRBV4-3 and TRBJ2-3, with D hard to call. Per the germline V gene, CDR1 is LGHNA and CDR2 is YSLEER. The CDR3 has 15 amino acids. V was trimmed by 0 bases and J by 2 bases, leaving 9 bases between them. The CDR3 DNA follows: TGCGCCAGCAGCCAAGATCAATTGCCCACAGATACGCAGTATTTT. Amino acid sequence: CASSQDQLPTDTQYF.

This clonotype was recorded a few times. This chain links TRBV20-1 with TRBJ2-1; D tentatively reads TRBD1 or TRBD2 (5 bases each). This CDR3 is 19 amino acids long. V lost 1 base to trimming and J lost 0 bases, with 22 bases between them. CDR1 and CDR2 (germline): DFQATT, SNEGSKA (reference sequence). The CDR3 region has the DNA TGCAGTGCTAGAGGTTTGGGTCGGACGGTCGGGACCTCCTACAATGAGCAGTTCTTC. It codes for CSARGLGRTVGTSYNEQFF.

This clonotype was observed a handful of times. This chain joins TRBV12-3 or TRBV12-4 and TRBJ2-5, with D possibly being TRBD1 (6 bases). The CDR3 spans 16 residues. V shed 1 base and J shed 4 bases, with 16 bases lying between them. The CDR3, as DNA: TGTGCCAGCAGTTTAGGGGGGCAGAGTCCCCTAGAGACCCAGTACTTC. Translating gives CASSLGGQSPLETQYF.

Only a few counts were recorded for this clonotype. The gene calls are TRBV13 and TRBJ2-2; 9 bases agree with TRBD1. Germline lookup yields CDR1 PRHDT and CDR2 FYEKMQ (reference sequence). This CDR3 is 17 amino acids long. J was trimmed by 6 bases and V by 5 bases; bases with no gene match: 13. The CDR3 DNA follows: TGTGCCAGCAGCCGATCGACCGGGACAGGGTATGCCGGGGAGCTGTTTTTT. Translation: CASSRSTGTGYAGELFF.

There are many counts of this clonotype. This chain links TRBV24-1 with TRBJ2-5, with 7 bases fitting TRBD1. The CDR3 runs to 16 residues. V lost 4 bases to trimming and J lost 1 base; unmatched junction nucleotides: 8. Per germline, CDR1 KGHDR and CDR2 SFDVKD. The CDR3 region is CATSDPRAGGQETQYF. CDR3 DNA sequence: TGTGCCACCAGTGACCCGCGGGCAGGGGGCCAAGAGACCCAGTACTTC.

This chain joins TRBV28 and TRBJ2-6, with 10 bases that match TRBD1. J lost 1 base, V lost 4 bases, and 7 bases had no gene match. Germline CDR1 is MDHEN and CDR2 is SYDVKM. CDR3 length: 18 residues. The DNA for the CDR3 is TGTGCCAGCAGTTCTATCGGACAGGGGGTGTCTGGGGCCAACGTCCTGACTTTC. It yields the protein CASSSIGQGVSGANVLTF.

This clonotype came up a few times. The CDR3 protein is CASRGTYYSGEQYF. The CDR3 region has the DNA TGTGCCAGCAGGGGGACCTACTATTCGGGCGAGCAGTACTTC. V usage is TRBV12-3 or TRBV12-4 and J usage is TRBJ2-7; D may correspond to TRBD1 or TRBD2 (5 bases each). The V gene lost 6 bases and the J gene lost 6 bases, with 18 bases spanning the gap. This CDR3 is built from 14 residues.

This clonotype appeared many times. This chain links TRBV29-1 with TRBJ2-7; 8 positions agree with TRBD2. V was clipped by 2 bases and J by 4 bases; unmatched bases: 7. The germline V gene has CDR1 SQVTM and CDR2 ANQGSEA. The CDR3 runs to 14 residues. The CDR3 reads CSVENREGKYEQYF. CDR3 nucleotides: TGCAGCGTTGAAAATCGGGAGGGGAAGTACGAGCAGTACTTC.

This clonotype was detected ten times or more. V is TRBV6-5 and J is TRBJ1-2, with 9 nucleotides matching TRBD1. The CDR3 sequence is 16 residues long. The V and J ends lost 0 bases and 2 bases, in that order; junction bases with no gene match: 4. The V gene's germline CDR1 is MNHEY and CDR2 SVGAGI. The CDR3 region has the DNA TGTGCCAGCAGTTACTCCCGGACAGGGGCGAACTATGGCTACACCTTC. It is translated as CASSYSRTGANYGYTF.

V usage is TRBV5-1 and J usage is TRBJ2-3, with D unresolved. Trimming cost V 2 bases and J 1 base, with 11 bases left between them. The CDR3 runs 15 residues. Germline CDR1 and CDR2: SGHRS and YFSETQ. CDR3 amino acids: CASSLTNRGTDTQYF. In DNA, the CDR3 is TGCGCCAGCAGCTTAACTAACAGAGGCACAGATACGCAGTATTTT.

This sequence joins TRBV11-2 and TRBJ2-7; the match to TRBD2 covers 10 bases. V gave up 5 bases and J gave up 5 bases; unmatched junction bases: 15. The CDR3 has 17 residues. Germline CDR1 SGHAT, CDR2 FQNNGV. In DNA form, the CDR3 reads TGTGCCAGCAGCAATCTAGCGGGAGCCGAGTATACGCACGAGCAGTACTTC. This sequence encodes CASSNLAGAEYTHEQYF.

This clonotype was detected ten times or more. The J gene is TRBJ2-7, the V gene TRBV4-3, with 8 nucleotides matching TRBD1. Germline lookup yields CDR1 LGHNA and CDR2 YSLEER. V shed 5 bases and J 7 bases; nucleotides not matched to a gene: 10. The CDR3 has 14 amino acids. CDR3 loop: CASSWGRGQGEQYF. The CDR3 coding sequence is TGCGCCAGCAGCTGGGGCAGGGGGCAAGGTGAGCAGTACTTC.

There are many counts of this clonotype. The CDR3 reads CASSRTSYEQYF. The CDR3, as DNA: TGTGCCAGCAGTCGGACATCCTACGAGCAGTACTTC. The gene calls are TRBV12-3 or TRBV12-4 and TRBJ2-7; tentative D call: TRBD1 (5 bases). Trimming took 5 bases from V and 1 from J, leaving 6 bases between them. The CDR3 loop spans 12 amino acids.

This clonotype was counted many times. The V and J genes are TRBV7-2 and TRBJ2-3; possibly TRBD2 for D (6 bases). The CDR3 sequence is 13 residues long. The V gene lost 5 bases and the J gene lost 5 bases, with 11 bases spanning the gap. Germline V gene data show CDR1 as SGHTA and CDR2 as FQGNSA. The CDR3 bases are TGTGCCAGCAGCATCCGACTAGTAGATACGCAGTATTTT. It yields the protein CASSIRLVDTQYF.

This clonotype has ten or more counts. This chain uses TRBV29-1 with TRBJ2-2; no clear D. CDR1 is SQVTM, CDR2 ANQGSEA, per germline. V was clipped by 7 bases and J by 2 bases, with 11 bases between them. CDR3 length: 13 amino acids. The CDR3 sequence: CSATRPNTGELFF. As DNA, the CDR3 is TGCAGCGCCACCCGACCTAACACCGGGGAGCTGTTTTTT.

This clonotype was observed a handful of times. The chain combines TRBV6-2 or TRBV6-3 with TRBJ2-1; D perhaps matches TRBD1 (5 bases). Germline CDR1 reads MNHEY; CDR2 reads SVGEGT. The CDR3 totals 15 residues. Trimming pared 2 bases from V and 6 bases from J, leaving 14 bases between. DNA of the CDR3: TGTGCCAGCAGTTACGGGGCTAGTGAGGCCAATGAGCAGTTCTTC. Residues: CASSYGASEANEQFF.

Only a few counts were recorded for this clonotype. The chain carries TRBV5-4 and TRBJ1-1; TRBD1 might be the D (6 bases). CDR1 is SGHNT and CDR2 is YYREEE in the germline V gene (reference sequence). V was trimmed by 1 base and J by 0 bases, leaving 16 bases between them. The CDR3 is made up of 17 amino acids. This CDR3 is CASSLNQGWGMNTEAFF. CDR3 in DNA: TGTGCCAGCAGCTTGAATCAGGGGTGGGGAATGAACACTGAAGCTTTCTTT. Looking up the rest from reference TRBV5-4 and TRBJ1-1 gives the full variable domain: ETGVTQSPTHLIKTRGQQVTLRCSSQSGHNTVSWYQQALGQGPQFIFQYYREEENGRGNFPPRFSGLQFPNYSSELNVNALELDDSALYLCASSLNQGWGMNTEAFFGQGTRLTVV.

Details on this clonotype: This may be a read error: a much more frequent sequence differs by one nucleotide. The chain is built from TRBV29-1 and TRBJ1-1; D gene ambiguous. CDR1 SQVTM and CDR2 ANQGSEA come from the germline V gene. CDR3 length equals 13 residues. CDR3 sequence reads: CSVELQQNTGAFF. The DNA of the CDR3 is TGCAGCGTTGAATTACAGCAAAACACTGGAGCTTTCTTT.

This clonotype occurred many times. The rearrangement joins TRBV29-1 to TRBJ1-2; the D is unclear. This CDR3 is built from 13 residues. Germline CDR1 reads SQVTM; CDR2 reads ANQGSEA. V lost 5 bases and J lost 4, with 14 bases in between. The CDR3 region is CSVTEGRSYGYTF. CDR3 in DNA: TGCAGCGTTACCGAGGGAAGGTCCTATGGCTACACCTTC.

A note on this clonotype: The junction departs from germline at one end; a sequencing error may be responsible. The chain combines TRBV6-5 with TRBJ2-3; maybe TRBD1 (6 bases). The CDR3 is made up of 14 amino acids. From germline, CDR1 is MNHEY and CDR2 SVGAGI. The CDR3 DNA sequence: TGTGCCAGCTGTTACTCAGGGGACACAGATACGCAGTATTTT. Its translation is CASCYSGDTDTQYF.

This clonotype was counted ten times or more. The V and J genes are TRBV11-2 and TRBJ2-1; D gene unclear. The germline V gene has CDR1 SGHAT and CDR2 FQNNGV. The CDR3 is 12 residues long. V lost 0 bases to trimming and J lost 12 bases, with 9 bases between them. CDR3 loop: CASSLERERQFF. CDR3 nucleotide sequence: TGTGCCAGCAGCTTAGAAAGGGAAAGGCAGTTCTTC. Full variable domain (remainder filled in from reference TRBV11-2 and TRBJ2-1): EAGVAQSPRYKIIEKRQSVAFWCNPISGHATLYWYQQILGQGPKLLIQFQNNGVVDDSQLPKDRFSAERLKGVDSTLKIQPAKLEDSAVYLCASSLERERQFFGPGTRLTVL.

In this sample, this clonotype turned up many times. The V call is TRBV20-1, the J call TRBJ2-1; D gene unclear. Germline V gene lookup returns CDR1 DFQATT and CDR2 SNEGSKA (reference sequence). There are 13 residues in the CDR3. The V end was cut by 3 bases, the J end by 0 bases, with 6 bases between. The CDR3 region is CSASVSSYNEQFF. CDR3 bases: TGCAGTGCTAGTGTCAGCTCCTACAATGAGCAGTTCTTC.